This entry lists 18 T cell receptor beta chains sequenced from one sample in a study of radiotherapy plus CTLA-4 blockade in lung cancer. Sequencing used immunoSEQ multiplex PCR; TCRdb keeps in-frame clones, though not all of them. This sample has about 60,000 clones, with just over 75% found just once. The sample in question was peripheral blood, obtained from a patient treated with radiotherapy plus ipilimumab. These receptor sequences come from a human donor with non-small cell lung cancer who had a partial response to radiotherapy plus ipilimumab.

CDR3 loop: CASGLVSTGRGYTF. The CDR3 DNA reads TGTGCTAGTGGTTTGGTATCGACAGGGAGGGGCTACACCTTC. The chain couples TRBV12-5 to TRBJ1-2; the match to TRBD1 covers 7 bases. The V gene's germline CDR1 is LGHNT and CDR2 FRNRAP. After removal of 0 bases from V and 8 bases from J, the junction contained 6 bases not matched to a gene. The CDR3 sequence is 14 residues long. Full variable domain (rest looked up from reference TRBV12-5 and TRBJ1-2): DARVTQTPRHKVTEMGQEVTMRCQPILGHNTVFWYRQTMMQGLELLAYFRNRAPLDDSGMPKDRFSAEMPDATLATLKIQPSEPRDSAVYFCASGLVSTGRGYTFGSGTRLTVV.

This sequence joins TRBV5-1 and TRBJ2-3, with 12 bases that match TRBD2. V gave up 3 bases and J gave up 7 bases; unmatched junction bases: 9. The CDR3 spans 16 residues. Germline lookup yields CDR1 SGHRS and CDR2 YFSETQ. The CDR3 bases are TGCGCCAGCAGCTCGGAACTAGCGGGGGGCCAGAATACGCAGTATTTT. It yields the protein CASSSELAGGQNTQYF.

The chain has TRBV6-1 and TRBJ1-2; TRBD1 agrees at 8 bases. CDR1 and CDR2 from the germline V gene are MNHNS and SASEGT. This CDR3 comprises 14 residues. Trimming cost V 4 bases and J 1 base; bases outside gene matches: 2. CDR3 in amino acids: CASSGTGINYGYTF. For the CDR3, the DNA is TGTGCCAGCAGTGGGACAGGGATTAACTATGGCTACACCTTC.

The chain couples TRBV28 to TRBJ2-2, with 7 bases aligning to TRBD1. CDR3 length: 14 residues. The V gene's germline CDR1 is MDHEN and CDR2 SYDVKM. V gave up 3 bases and J gave up 5 bases; unmatched junction bases: 3. The CDR3 coding sequence is TGTGCCAGCAGTTTCGACAGGGCGACCGGGGAGCTGTTTTTT. It encodes CASSFDRATGELFF.

V and J are TRBV6-5 and TRBJ1-4, with 10 nucleotides matching TRBD1. The CDR3 runs 15 residues. Germline V CDR1 and CDR2: MNHEY, SVGAGI. V dropped 5 bases and J dropped 7; count of bases not matched to a gene: 7. The CDR3 nucleotides read TGTGCCAGCAGTGTATCGGGACAGGGGTTTGAAAAACTGTTTTTT. Translating gives CASSVSGQGFEKLFF.

The chain links TRBV11-2 to TRBJ2-3; D might be TRBD1 (6 bases). The germline CDR1 and CDR2 sequences are SGHAT and FQNNGV. The CDR3 is made up of 14 amino acids. V shed 5 bases and J shed 4 bases, with 13 bases lying between them. CDR3 nucleotides: TGTGCCAGCAGCGTTAACAGGGTCTCAGATACGCAGTATTTT. Translating it yields CASSVNRVSDTQYF.

This clone was seen only once. V usage is TRBV25-1 and J usage is TRBJ1-4; weak D call: TRBD1 (6 bases). This CDR3 has 13 residues. The V end was cut by 9 bases, the J end by 5 bases, with 13 bases between. Looked up from germline, CDR1 is MGHDK and CDR2 is SYGVNS. The CDR3 DNA follows: TGTGCCAGTATGGACAGCGTAAATGAAAAACTGTTTTTT. Protein sequence: CASMDSVNEKLFF.

V usage is TRBV11-2 and J usage is TRBJ2-1, with 7 positions matching TRBD2. CDR1 is SGHAT, CDR2 FQNNGV, per germline. The CDR3 spans 16 residues. The trim removed 4 bases at V and 5 bases at J, leaving 11 bases unmatched. The CDR3 region is CASSSPSAGRNNEQFF. CDR3 DNA: TGTGCCAGCAGCTCTCCCTCAGCGGGGCGAAACAATGAGCAGTTCTTC.

The chain links TRBV18 to TRBJ1-4, with TRBD1 identical over 8 bases. The V segment lost 2 bases and the J segment 8 bases; nucleotides outside the gene matches: 13. Germline V gives CDR1 KGHSH, CDR2 LQKENI. The CDR3 has 17 amino acids. The CDR3 region has the DNA TGTGCCAGCTCACCAAGGCAGGGGGCCCTCATGGGGGAAAAACTGTTTTTT. Translating gives CASSPRQGALMGEKLFF.

This clone was picked up a small number of times. V and J are TRBV6-5 and TRBJ1-2, with D perhaps TRBD1 (6 bases). This CDR3 comprises 15 residues. Germline V gene lookup returns CDR1 MNHEY and CDR2 SVGAGI. V was clipped by 2 bases and J by 4 bases, with 14 bases between them. The CDR3 DNA sequence: TGTGCCAGCAGTTACCTCCCAGGGGACGGCTATGGCTACACCTTC. This gives the protein CASSYLPGDGYGYTF.

This sequence joins TRBV11-2 and TRBJ2-7; D gene uncertain. CDR3 length equals 16 residues. V was clipped by 0 bases and J by 0 bases, with 12 bases between them. Germline assignment: CDR1 SGHAT and CDR2 FQNNGV. CDR3 region: CASSLDPTRSSYEQYF. CDR3 DNA: TGTGCCAGCAGCTTAGACCCGACGAGGAGCTCCTACGAGCAGTACTTC.

The CDR3 DNA is TGTGCCAGCAGCAGGGAGGCTGCAGTGTACAATGAGCAGTTCTTC. This encodes CASSREAAVYNEQFF. V is TRBV11-2 and J is TRBJ2-1; the D gene is possibly TRBD2 (6 bases). The CDR3 consists of 15 residues. Trimming stripped 5 bases from V and 4 bases from J, with 15 bases between. Germline CDR1 reads SGHAT; CDR2 reads FQNNGV.

The rearrangement joins TRBV4-1 to TRBJ2-5; D is perhaps TRBD1 (6 bases). Trimming cost V 4 bases and J 1 base, with 10 bases left between them. The V gene's germline CDR1 is MGHRA and CDR2 YSYEKL. The CDR3 runs 14 residues. CDR3 in DNA: TGCGCCAGCAGCCTCCGGGACACCCAAGAGACCCAGTACTTC. Its translation is CASSLRDTQETQYF.

The gene calls are TRBV7-9 and TRBJ2-5; D may be TRBD1 (5 bases). V was pared by 2 bases and J by 7 bases, with 14 bases between. Looked up from germline, CDR1 is SEHNR and CDR2 is FQNEAQ (reference sequence). The CDR3 is 14 amino acids. The DNA of the CDR3 is TGTGCCAGCAGCTTACTCACAGGCCCCGGGACCCAGTACTTC. It is translated as CASSLLTGPGTQYF.

The rearrangement uses TRBV5-1 and TRBJ2-7; D might be TRBD1 (9 bases). This CDR3 spans 16 amino acids. The germline gives CDR1 SGHRS, CDR2 YFSETQ. V lost 3 bases to trimming and J lost 6 bases, with 22 bases between them. For the CDR3, the DNA is TGCGCCAGCAGCTGGGGCGGGGGGACAGGGCTGATCGAGCAGTACTTC. Translated: CASSWGGGTGLIEQYF. Filled out from reference TRBV5-1 and TRBJ2-7, the complete variable domain reads KAGVTQTPRYLIKTRGQQVTLSCSPISGHRSVSWYQQTPGQGLQFLFEYFSETQRNKGNFPGRFSGRQFSNSRSEMNVSTLELGDSALYLCASSWGGGTGLIEQYFGPGTRLTVT.

The genes are TRBV19 and TRBJ1-4; 9 bases map to TRBD1. J gave up 8 bases and V 6 bases, and 7 bases lay outside the gene matches. CDR3 length: 14 amino acids. Germline CDR1 LNHDA, CDR2 SQIVND (reference sequence). The CDR3 sequence: CASRRTGVREKLFF. Written as DNA, the CDR3 is TGTGCCAGTAGGAGGACAGGGGTTCGCGAAAAACTGTTTTTT.

This clone occurred once. This sequence joins TRBV2 and TRBJ2-5; 7 positions agree with TRBD2. The length of the CDR3 is 14 residues. The germline CDR1 and CDR2 sequences are SNHLY and FYNNEI. V lost 1 base and J lost 4; bases outside the gene matches: 3. CDR3 nucleotides: TGTGCCAGCAGTGAAGGGACGGGGGGAGAGACCCAGTACTTC. It codes for CASSEGTGGETQYF.

The chain links TRBV9 to TRBJ2-2, with a tentative D call TRBD2 (7 bases). The V gene's germline CDR1 is SGDLS and CDR2 YYNGEE. Trimming left V 3 bases short and J 4 bases short, with 16 bases between. The length of the CDR3 is 16 residues. CDR3 sequence: CASSGLLRGGTGELFF. CDR3 DNA: TGTGCCAGCAGCGGGCTCTTGAGGGGGGGCACCGGGGAGCTGTTTTTT.